This T cell receptor (beta chain) is from a study of pediatric ulcerative colitis. V lost 5 bases, J lost 4 bases, and 17 bases stayed unmatched. Per germline, CDR1 SGHNT and CDR2 YYREEE (reference sequence). The CDR3 runs to 18 residues. Libraries were prepared by immunoSEQ multiplex PCR; TCRdb keeps only in-frame clonotypes and omits some of them. Altogether around 30,000 clones are present, roughly 86% being singletons, with the ten largest covering around 4.5%. Sequencing was carried out using blood. The J gene is TRBJ2-1, the V gene TRBV5-4; 8 bases fit TRBD2. This TCR was recovered from a boy younger than 18 with severe ulcerative colitis. CDR3 sequence reads: CASRSGRERGPPYNEQFF. CDR3 in DNA: TGTGCCAGCAGATCTGGGAGGGAGCGGGGGCCACCATACAATGAGCAGTTCTTC.